This T cell receptor beta chain was sequenced for a study of spatial heterogeneity in lung cancer. At the level of the study: The donors comprised approximately 72 untreated early-stage non-small cell lung cancer patients. The study consistently detected more beta-chain than alpha-chain sequences. Raw reads showed each unique TCR and UMI combination turning up more than ten times on average.

TCRdb itself ran the 5' RACE reads through MiXCR, one entry per CDR3 protein. The data contain about 94,000 distinct CDR3 sequences, approximately 20% of them singletons. The time point denotes: blood at routine non-recurrence follow-up after resection. Sequencing covered unsorted whole RNA taken from tumor, nontumor lung or frozen PBMC. This CDR3 comprises 15 residues. CDR1 and CDR2 (germline): DFQATT, SNEGSKA (reference sequence). V lost 3 bases and J 3 bases, leaving 12 bases between the germline ends. This receptor was identified in a male donor with early-stage non-small cell lung cancer. The starting material was PBMCs, obtained at follow-up. V is TRBV20-1 and J is TRBJ1-6, with D uncertain. The CDR3 protein is CSARAGWGYNSPLHF. DNA for the CDR3: TGCAGTGCTAGGGCCGGATGGGGCTATAATTCACCCCTCCACTTT.